The 7 T cell receptor beta chains in this list originate from one sample, sequenced in a study of T-cell reconstitution after alpha-beta-depleted transplantation in children. Unique molecular identifiers were built into the TCRbeta library. Via MiXCR, TCRdb re-called the PCR reads, giving one row per CDR3 protein. The sample lists about a million distinct CDR3 sequences; about 30% were seen once. The source material was PBMCs, mostly from graft donor cells, sampled 360 days after TCRalphabeta/CD19-depleted stem cell transplant. These receptor sequences come from a boy in the first two years of life who had a stem cell transplant for SCID, so the T cells may come from the graft donor.

The chain is built from TRBV4-2 and TRBJ2-7, with a weak D call TRBD1 (5 bases). This CDR3 region has 13 residues. Deletions cut 5 bases from V and 1 base from J, with 9 bases between. CDR1 and CDR2 from the germline V gene are LGHNA and YNFKEQ. CDR3 bases: TGTGCCAGCAGCAAAAAGGGGTCCTACGAGCAGTACTTC. This gives the protein CASSKKGSYEQYF.

There are many counts of this clonotype. This CDR3 reads CASSEGGQGAKNTEAFF. The CDR3 DNA is TGCGCCAGCAGTGAGGGGGGACAGGGGGCCAAGAACACTGAAGCTTTCTTT. The V call is TRBV10-2, the J call TRBJ1-1; 12 bases agree with TRBD1. Germline V CDR1 and CDR2: WSHSY, SAAADI. This CDR3 has 17 residues. V was pared by 2 bases and J by 1 base, with 5 bases of the junction left unmatched.

This clonotype occurred a few times. The chain has TRBV11-2 and TRBJ2-3; the D gene is possibly TRBD1 (7 bases). This CDR3 has 16 amino acids. CDR1 is SGHAT and CDR2 is FQNNGV in the germline V gene. The V and J ends lost 2 bases and 5 bases respectively, with 17 bases between them. CDR3 amino acids: CASSLNQGGGGDTQYF. The DNA of the CDR3 is TGTGCCAGCAGCTTAAACCAGGGGGGCGGTGGAGATACGCAGTATTTT.

This clonotype showed up just a few times. The rearrangement uses TRBV20-1 and TRBJ1-1; D ambiguous. The germline CDR1 and CDR2 sequences are DFQATT and SNEGSKA (reference sequence). Trimming removed 0 bases from V and 1 base from J, with 6 bases in between. The length of the CDR3 is 13 residues. CDR3: CSARDYGNTEAFF. In DNA, the CDR3 is TGCAGTGCTAGAGATTACGGGAACACTGAAGCTTTCTTT.

This clonotype was seen a few times. The genes are TRBV12-3 or TRBV12-4 and TRBJ2-1; 9 bases agree with TRBD1. The ends lost 5 bases at V and 6 bases at J; junction bases unmatched: 8. The CDR3 is made up of 15 amino acids. The CDR3: CASSPTGGLLNEQFF. The CDR3 bases are TGTGCCAGCAGTCCTACAGGGGGCCTTCTCAATGAGCAGTTCTTC.

This clonotype was counted only a few times. The V and J genes are TRBV6-1 and TRBJ1-4; 9 bases are shared with TRBD1. The V gene end was trimmed by 6 bases and the J gene end by 7 bases; junction bases not matched to a gene: 9. The CDR3 totals 15 residues. CDR1 is MNHNS, CDR2 SASEGT, per germline. The DNA of the CDR3 is TGTGCCAGCAGAGCCTTACAGGGGGCGGGTGAAAAACTGTTTTTT. Translated: CASRALQGAGEKLFF.

This clonotype came up a few times. CDR3 bases: TGTGCCACCAGTGGTTTACCAGATCTCGGGGAGCTGTTTTTT. Protein: CATSGLPDLGELFF. The chain uses TRBV24-1 and TRBJ2-2; D ambiguous. V was pared by 5 bases and J by 7 bases, with 13 bases between. Per the germline V gene, CDR1 is KGHDR and CDR2 is SFDVKD. The CDR3 runs 14 residues.